This TCR beta chain is drawn from a study of shared clonotypes between healthy human individuals. In the original processing: Junction-only sequences without quality scores were provided by ImmunoSEQ, so filtering was different. Clones were read by immunoSEQ multiplex PCR, and TCRdb kept only the in-frame ones, dropping some. V and J calls and clone size are as listed in that table; D and trimming were resolved from the DNA. There are 1.4 million or so clones in the sample; around 98.5% occur only once, and 0.36% lies in the top ten. The CDR3 is 15 amino acids. Trimming removed 0 bases from V and 5 bases from J; junction bases left unmatched: 4. The germline gives CDR1 KGHSH, CDR2 LQKENI.

The V gene is TRBV18, the J gene TRBJ2-1; 7 nucleotides line up with TRBD1. This TCR derives from a man aged 25 to 40 in good health. Source material: naive CD4+ T cells sorted from blood. The subset here: CD45RA+ positively selected. CDR3 sequence reads: CASSPPTGSNNEQFF. CDR3 coding DNA: TGTGCCAGCTCACCACCGACAGGGTCCAACAATGAGCAGTTCTTC.